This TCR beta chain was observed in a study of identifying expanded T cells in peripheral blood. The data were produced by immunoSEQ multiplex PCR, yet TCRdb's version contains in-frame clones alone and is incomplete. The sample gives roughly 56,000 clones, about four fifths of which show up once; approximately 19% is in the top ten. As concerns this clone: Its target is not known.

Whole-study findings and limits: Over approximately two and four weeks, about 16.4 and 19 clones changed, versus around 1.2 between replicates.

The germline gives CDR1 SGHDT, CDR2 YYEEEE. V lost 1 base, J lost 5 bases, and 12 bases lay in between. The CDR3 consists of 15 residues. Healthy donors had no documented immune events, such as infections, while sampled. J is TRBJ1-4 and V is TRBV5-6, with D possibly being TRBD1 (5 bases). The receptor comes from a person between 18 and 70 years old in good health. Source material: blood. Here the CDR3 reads CASSLSPGRNEKLFF. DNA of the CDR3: TGTGCCAGCAGCTTGAGTCCAGGGCGAAATGAAAAACTGTTTTTT.